The 28 T cell receptor beta chains presented below share a single source sample, sequenced in a study of regulatory T cells in long-lasting Graves disease (dated by TCRdb to about 2021). Library generation was performed with multiplex PCR. The instrument was an Illumina HiSeq 4000. iRepertoire HTBI primers and Arm-PCR amplification of CDR3 regions were used to construct TCR beta libraries. In TCRdb, the public reads were trimmed at Q25 with fastp and aligned with MiXCR, with productive beta chains retained. Each CDR3 protein appears once, grouped with its most common genes and DNA. A total of 300,000 to 400,000 distinct CDR3 sequences appear in this sample, about 20% of them only once. Of the sample, less than 45% is held by the ten largest clones. The time point tag for this specimen amounts to: newly diagnosed GD, antithyroid drugs for less than 3 months. For both TCR sequencing and RNA sequencing, RNA was extracted from PBMCs in TRIzol.

The sample here was peripheral blood mononuclear cells (PBMCs), taken at new diagnosis, from a patient treated with antithyroid drugs. The receptors shown here come from a female donor with Graves disease.

Notes on this clonotype: This sequence may be a read error, since a much larger clone differs from it by one base. The rearrangement joins TRBV30 to TRBJ2-7; TRBD1 aligns across 10 bases. CDR1 and CDR2 from the germline V gene are GTSNPN and SVGIG (reference sequence). Trimming took 5 bases from V and 7 from J; bases not matched to a gene: 14. The CDR3 has 15 amino acids. The chain's CDR3 is CAWAPRGQGYNEQYF. The DNA for the CDR3 is TGTGCCTGGGCCCCAAGGGGACAGGGGTACAATGAGCAGTACTTC.

At least ten counts were recorded for this clonotype. The CDR3 coding sequence is TGTGCCAGCAGTGATGTTCGCTCCGAGCAGTACTTC. It yields the protein CASSDVRSEQYF. V gene TRBV6-1 combines with J gene TRBJ2-7, with unresolved D. V gave up 3 bases and J gave up 6 bases, with 9 bases separating them. The CDR3 loop spans 12 amino acids. In germline, CDR1 is MNHNS, CDR2 SASEGT.

This clonotype appeared many times. The V and J genes are TRBV12-3 or TRBV12-4 and TRBJ2-7; weak D call: TRBD2 (6 bases). Trimming pared 5 bases from V and 4 bases from J, leaving 12 bases between. This CDR3 comprises 13 residues. In DNA, the CDR3 is TGTGCCAGCAGTCCCGGGACTGGGTACGAGCAGTACTTC. Protein: CASSPGTGYEQYF.

A word on this clonotype: A read error is possible here, since a much larger clone lies one base away. V is TRBV12-3 or TRBV12-4 and J is TRBJ2-4, with D maybe TRBD1 (6 bases). The J call may be in error: the DNA end matches TRBJ2-7 better. There are 16 residues in the CDR3. CDR3 in amino acids: CASSSRPTGSTREQYF. DNA for the CDR3: TGTGCCAGCAGTTCAAGACCCACAGGGAGCACCCGCGAGCAGTACTTC.

In this sample, this clonotype turned up many times. This rearrangement joins TRBV9 to TRBJ2-1, with D perhaps TRBD2 (6 bases). In germline, CDR1 is SGDLS, CDR2 YYNGEE. V lost 3 bases and J 0 bases, leaving 13 bases between the germline ends. The length of the CDR3 is 16 residues. The CDR3 bases are TGTGCCAGCAGCGCGCGCTTCGGGAGCTCCTACAATGAGCAGTTCTTC. This sequence encodes CASSARFGSSYNEQFF.

V and J are TRBV20-1 and TRBJ1-5; no firm D call. The V and J ends lost 0 bases and 0 bases respectively, with 6 bases between them. From germline, CDR1 is DFQATT and CDR2 SNEGSKA (reference sequence). The CDR3 has 14 amino acids. The CDR3 DNA is TGCAGTGCTAGAGAGTCCGTTAGCAATCAGCCCCAGCATTTT. Encoded protein: CSARESVSNQPQHF.

This clonotype was recorded many times. The chain employs TRBV6-2 or TRBV6-3 and TRBJ2-5, with 12 bases lining up with TRBD2. Unmatched junction bases numbered 3, after V lost 8 bases and J lost 5 bases. This CDR3 has 13 residues. The V gene's germline CDR1 is MNHEY and CDR2 SVGEGT. CDR3 sequence reads: CASGTSGLETQYF. CDR3 DNA sequence: TGTGCCAGCGGGACTAGCGGGCTGGAGACCCAGTACTTC.

In this sample, this clonotype turned up many times. V usage is TRBV4-2 and J usage is TRBJ2-3; D possibly corresponds to TRBD2 (6 bases). The CDR3 length is 16 residues. Germline V lookup: CDR1 LGHNA, CDR2 YNFKEQ. V shed 1 base and J shed 2 bases, with 13 bases lying between them. CDR3: CASSQVGERATDTQYF. The CDR3 region has the DNA TGTGCCAGCAGCCAAGTTGGCGAGCGGGCCACAGATACGCAGTATTTT.

This CDR3 reads CASSPGGAKYEQYF. CDR3 sequence (DNA): TGTGCCAGCAGTCCGGGGGGGGCCAAATACGAGCAGTACTTC. The chain combines TRBV28 with TRBJ2-7; 8 bases are shared with TRBD2. Germline values: CDR1 MDHEN, CDR2 SYDVKM. V lost 5 bases to trimming and J lost 4 bases; unmatched junction nucleotides: 7. This CDR3 spans 14 amino acids.

A few counts support this clonotype. The V gene is TRBV5-1, the J gene TRBJ2-2; tentatively, D is TRBD1 (5 bases). The germline V gene has CDR1 SGHRS and CDR2 YFSETQ. The CDR3 spans 16 residues. The V gene lost 2 bases and the J gene lost 4 bases, with 15 bases spanning the gap. In DNA form, the CDR3 reads TGCGCCAGCAGCTTAAGGCAGGGTTGGTCCACCGGGGAGCTGTTTTTT. This codes for CASSLRQGWSTGELFF.

A few counts support this clonotype. This chain joins TRBV18 and TRBJ2-1; a weak D match, TRBD2 (5 bases). Trimming pared 5 bases from V and 7 bases from J, leaving 24 bases between. Germline CDR1 reads KGHSH; CDR2 reads LQKENI. The CDR3 sequence is 17 residues long. CDR3 DNA sequence: TGTGCCAGCTCAAAAACTCCGTCGGGGAGTTTCAAAAATGAGCAGTTCTTC. This encodes CASSKTPSGSFKNEQFF. Full variable domain (rest looked up from reference TRBV18 and TRBJ2-1): NAGVMQNPRHLVRRRGQEARLRCSPMKGHSHVYWYRQLPEEGLKFMVYLQKENIIDESGMPKERFSAEFPKEGPSILRIQQVVRGDSAAYFCASSKTPSGSFKNEQFFGPGTRLTVL.

This clonotype showed up many times. V usage is TRBV15 and J usage is TRBJ1-5; D call uncertain. Germline assignment: CDR1 LNHNV and CDR2 YYDKDF (reference sequence). The V gene lost 0 bases and the J gene lost 3 bases, with 9 bases spanning the gap. The CDR3 runs to 15 residues. CDR3 DNA: TGTGCCACCAGCAGAGAATCGAGAACCAATCAGCCCCAGCATTTT. Translating it yields CATSRESRTNQPQHF.

This clonotype was seen repeatedly, ten times or more. This chain connects TRBV30 to TRBJ2-1; D remains unclear. Germline loops: CDR1 GTSNPN, CDR2 SVGIG (reference sequence). With 2 bases removed from V and 5 bases from J, the gap between germline ends came to 10 bases. The CDR3 extends over 13 amino acids. The CDR3 sequence is CAWSLSQDNEQFF. The DNA for the CDR3 is TGTGCCTGGAGTTTATCCCAGGACAATGAGCAGTTCTTC.

This chain links TRBV15 with TRBJ1-2; D is ambiguous. CDR1 and CDR2 from the germline V gene are LNHNV and YYDKDF (reference sequence). CDR3 length: 13 amino acids. Between the trimmed V and J ends, which lost 1 base and 7 bases, there was a span of 10 bases. The CDR3: CATSRGPVGGYTF. The CDR3 region has the DNA TGTGCCACCAGCAGAGGGCCCGTGGGTGGCTACACCTTC.

This clonotype has just a few counts. The chain links TRBV12-3 or TRBV12-4 to TRBJ1-1, with D perhaps matching TRBD1 (5 bases). CDR3 length: 14 residues. The V end lost 2 bases, the J end lost 4 bases, and 11 bases lay between the germline ends. The CDR3 region has the DNA TGTGCCAGCAGTTTATCCACAGGCTCCACTGAAGCTTTCTTT. As protein: CASSLSTGSTEAFF.

V and J are TRBV11-3 and TRBJ2-1; perhaps TRBD2 as D (5 bases). CDR3 length: 18 amino acids. CDR1 is SGHNT, CDR2 YENEEA, per germline. Trimming cost V 5 bases and J 4 bases, with 24 bases left between them. DNA of the CDR3: TGTGCCAGCAGCCTCACTTCGGCGGCGGGCAATACGTACAATGAGCAGTTCTTC. Translating gives CASSLTSAAGNTYNEQFF.

This clonotype was seen just once. The gene calls are TRBV2 and TRBJ2-2; 14 positions agree with TRBD2. This CDR3 contains 17 residues. Looked up from germline, CDR1 is SNHLY and CDR2 is FYNNEI. Trimming took 7 bases from V and 3 from J; bases not matched to a gene: 7. The CDR3 nucleotides read TGTGCCAGCATGTCCCCGGGACTAGCGGGAGACACCGGGGAGCTGTTTTTT. Translation gives CASMSPGLAGDTGELFF.

This clonotype was observed many times. The CDR3 bases are TGTGCCAGCAGCTTAGCTTCAAGGGCAGATACGCAGTATTTT. This gives the protein CASSLASRADTQYF. The chain uses TRBV7-9 and TRBJ2-3; D gene uncertain. This CDR3 is built from 14 residues. The germline CDR1 and CDR2 sequences are SEHNR and FQNEAQ (reference sequence). V lost 0 bases and J lost 4, with 8 bases in between.

This clonotype was detected only a few times. The chain couples TRBV10-1 to TRBJ1-5; D is unclear. Trimming cost V 3 bases and J 6 bases, with 9 bases left between them. The germline CDR1 and CDR2 sequences are WNHNN and SYGVQD (reference sequence). This CDR3 contains 13 residues. This chain's CDR3 is CASSDSRGQPQHF. The CDR3 bases are TGCGCCAGCAGTGATAGTCGCGGTCAGCCCCAGCATTTT.

This clonotype appeared a few times. The chain links TRBV7-2 to TRBJ2-1; 7 bases are shared with TRBD2. Germline CDR1 SGHTA, CDR2 FQGNSA. Trimming at V came to 3 bases and at J to 6 bases, leaving 8 bases not matched to a gene. This CDR3 has 15 residues. CDR3 sequence: CASSFLSGEGNEQFF. CDR3 DNA sequence: TGTGCCAGCAGCTTTCTAAGCGGGGAGGGCAATGAGCAGTTCTTC. Full variable domain (rest looked up from reference TRBV7-2 and TRBJ2-1): GAGVSQSPSNKVTEKGKDVELRCDPISGHTALYWYRQSLGQGLEFLIYFQGNSAPDKSGLPSDRFSAERTGGSVSTLTIQRTQQEDSAVYLCASSFLSGEGNEQFFGPGTRLTVL.

This clonotype was observed a single time. A far larger clone is just one base off, so this is likely a read error. J is TRBJ1-2 and V is TRBV2; TRBD1 matches at 11 bases. The CDR3 has 14 residues. The germline gives CDR1 SNHLY, CDR2 FYNNEI. CDR3 region: CASSEGTGGYGHTF. The CDR3 nucleotides are TGTGCCAGCAGTGAAGGGACAGGGGGCTATGGCCACACCTTC.

This clonotype has at least ten counts. This rearrangement joins TRBV28 to TRBJ2-7; weak D call: TRBD2 (6 bases). The CDR3 is 14 amino acids. CDR1 and CDR2 (germline): MDHEN, SYDVKM. V shed 2 bases and J shed 2 bases, with 10 bases lying between them. The CDR3 loop reads CASSLAGYAYEQYF. In nucleotides, the CDR3 is TGTGCCAGCAGTTTAGCGGGATATGCCTACGAGCAGTACTTC.

This clonotype was recorded once. The genes are TRBV28 and TRBJ2-7; 8 nucleotides line up with TRBD1. The V gene's germline CDR1 is MDHEN and CDR2 SYDVKM. Germline trimming cut 5 bases from V and 1 base from J; bases unmatched to any gene: 7. The CDR3 covers 15 residues. The CDR3 is CASSPWDRISYEQYF. CDR3 coding DNA: TGTGCCAGCAGTCCGTGGGACAGGATATCCTACGAGCAGTACTTC.

V and J are TRBV29-1 and TRBJ2-2; TRBD2 agrees at 9 bases. Germline lookup yields CDR1 SQVTM and CDR2 ANQGSEA. The junction had 4 bases not matched to a gene; V was cut back by 6 bases and J by 2 bases. The CDR3 loop spans 14 amino acids. CDR3 DNA sequence: TGCAGCGTACGGACTAGCGTTAACACCGGGGAGCTGTTTTTT. Its protein is CSVRTSVNTGELFF.

This clonotype has just a few counts. The rearrangement uses TRBV28 and TRBJ1-2; TRBD1 agrees at 9 bases. CDR1 MDHEN and CDR2 SYDVKM come from the germline V gene. Trimming took 5 bases from V and 8 from J; bases not matched to a gene: 12. The CDR3 is 15 residues long. The CDR3 sequence is CASSTRDRVLGGYTF. CDR3 coding DNA: TGTGCCAGCAGTACCCGGGACAGGGTATTAGGGGGCTACACCTTC.

This clonotype was counted many times. V gene TRBV12-5 combines with J gene TRBJ1-1; D remains unclear. The CDR3 is 13 amino acids. The germline CDR1 and CDR2 sequences are LGHNT and FRNRAP. Trimming stripped 5 bases from V and 8 bases from J, with 15 bases between. The DNA for the CDR3 is TGTGCTAGTGGTCTATTCGTGTCCCCGGAAGCTTTCTTT. Its protein is CASGLFVSPEAFF.

The chain combines TRBV6-2 or TRBV6-3 with TRBJ1-5; D not certain. Germline lookup yields CDR1 MNHEY and CDR2 SVGEGT. V lost 8 bases and J lost 2, with 16 bases in between. This CDR3 has 15 amino acids. The CDR3 reads CASPCDGWGNQPQHF. CDR3 coding DNA: TGTGCCAGCCCCTGTGACGGTTGGGGCAATCAGCCCCAGCATTTT.

Worth noting for this clonotype: A far larger clone is one base from this, pointing to a likely read error. The CDR3 DNA is TGTGCCAGCAGTTTAATGGCGGGAGGGGCGGCAGATGCGCAGTATTTT. It is translated as CASSLMAGGAADAQYF. V and J are TRBV27 and TRBJ2-1; 9 positions agree with TRBD2. The J call may be incorrect, as the DNA end agrees better with TRBJ2-3. The CDR3 is 16 residues long. The germline CDR1 and CDR2 sequences are MNHEY and SMNVEV (reference sequence).